The 20 T cell receptor beta chains below all came from one sample that was sequenced in a study of Ad26.COV2.S vaccination and SARS-CoV-2 variants. As for treatment: about 20 received Ad26.COV2.S at low or high dose, single or two shots; 5 received placebo; per-sample allocation not given. Samples analyzed were those drawn on day 63 after the first vaccine or placebo injection. Clones were read by immunoSEQ multiplex PCR, and TCRdb kept only the in-frame ones, dropping some. This table holds roughly 400,000 clones, about nine tenths found once. Sample: peripheral blood, taken in a trial of Ad26.COV2.S vaccine versus placebo. The receptors stem from a person aged 18-65 years who received the Ad26.COV2.S COVID-19 vaccine or a placebo.

To note about this clone: This specimen includes other DNA sequences encoding the same CDR3. The chain uses TRBV5-1 and TRBJ2-7; D perhaps matches TRBD2 (5 bases). CDR1 SGHRS and CDR2 YFSETQ come from the germline V gene. This CDR3 spans 13 amino acids. V was clipped by 4 bases and J by 3 bases, with 11 bases between them. The DNA of the CDR3 is TGCGCCAGCAGCCTTGGACGGGACTACGAGCAGTACTTC. Translated, it gives CASSLGRDYEQYF.

V usage is TRBV19 and J usage is TRBJ1-1, with TRBD1 as a possible D gene (5 bases). Trimming removed 3 bases at V and 6 bases at J, with 20 bases between. CDR1 is LNHDA and CDR2 is SQIVND in the germline V gene (reference sequence). The CDR3 loop spans 16 amino acids. CDR3 sequence (DNA): TGTGCCAGTAGTATCGTCGGGACTAATATGGGTGCTGAAGCTTTCTTT. Translating it yields CASSIVGTNMGAEAFF.

For this clone: The identical CDR3 is also encoded by other nucleotide sequences in the sample. This chain uses TRBV28 with TRBJ1-5; 7 nucleotides line up with TRBD1. V shed 3 bases and J 3 bases; nucleotides not matched to a gene: 2. The CDR3 is 14 amino acids. The germline V gene has CDR1 MDHEN and CDR2 SYDVKM. This chain's CDR3 is CASSLGQINQPQHF. CDR3 DNA: TGTGCCAGCAGTTTGGGACAGATCAATCAGCCCCAGCATTTT.

The chain combines TRBV5-4 with TRBJ2-7; 8 bases are a match to TRBD1. The junction had 8 bases not matched to a gene; V was cut back by 4 bases and J by 5 bases. This CDR3 has 14 residues. Looked up from germline, CDR1 is SGHNT and CDR2 is YYREEE (reference sequence). This CDR3 is CASSTSGGRDEQYF. The DNA for the CDR3 is TGTGCCAGCAGCACATCAGGGGGCCGGGACGAGCAGTACTTC.

This chain connects TRBV15 to TRBJ1-1; D remains ambiguous. Trimming shortened V by 2 bases and J by 1 base, and 11 bases separated the two germline ends. This CDR3 is built from 15 residues. Germline V gives CDR1 LNHNV, CDR2 YYDKDF (reference sequence). For the CDR3, the DNA is TGTGCCACCAGCAGATCAGTGAACCGGAACACTGAAGCTTTCTTT. It specifies CATSRSVNRNTEAFF.

This chain links TRBV19 with TRBJ2-2; weak D call: TRBD2 (6 bases). The V gene's germline CDR1 is LNHDA and CDR2 SQIVND (reference sequence). V was pared by 7 bases and J by 0 bases, with 15 bases between. The CDR3 has 16 residues. The CDR3 loop is CASTRPGLPNTGELFF. The CDR3 bases are TGTGCCAGTACCAGACCGGGACTCCCGAACACCGGGGAGCTGTTTTTT.

The chain is built from TRBV12-5 and TRBJ1-2, with 7 bases matching TRBD1. The germline CDR1 and CDR2 sequences are LGHNT and FRNRAP. The CDR3 spans 16 residues. With V trimmed by 1 base and J by 4 bases, 9 bases remained unmatched. The CDR3 DNA follows: TGTGCTAGTGGTTTGGCCCTTCCGGGACAGCGCTATGGCTACACCTTC. It encodes CASGLALPGQRYGYTF.

The V call is TRBV7-9, the J call TRBJ2-1; 10 bases are shared with TRBD1. The CDR3 loop spans 15 amino acids. Germline trimming cut 6 bases from V and 6 bases from J; bases unmatched to any gene: 8. Per germline, CDR1 SEHNR and CDR2 FQNEAQ (reference sequence). This CDR3 is CASSTGTGAVNEQFF. CDR3 nucleotide sequence: TGTGCCAGCAGTACCGGGACAGGGGCCGTCAATGAGCAGTTCTTC.

The rearrangement joins TRBV15 to TRBJ2-3; D is unresolved. Germline assignment: CDR1 LNHNV and CDR2 YYDKDF (reference sequence). The CDR3 sequence is 14 residues long. Trimming took 0 bases from V and 0 from J, leaving 4 bases between them. The CDR3 DNA reads TGTGCCACCAGCAGAGAGCGGAGCACAGATACGCAGTATTTT. This encodes CATSRERSTDTQYF.

The chain has TRBV7-7 and TRBJ2-1; no clear D gene. Germline CDR1 is SSHAT and CDR2 is FNYEAQ (reference sequence). The V end lost 4 bases, the J end lost 5 bases, and 18 bases lay between the germline ends. This CDR3 comprises 16 residues. In DNA form, the CDR3 reads TGTGCCAGCAGCTCCACCGCCCCCGGAAATAACAATGAGCAGTTCTTC. This encodes CASSSTAPGNNNEQFF.

The CDR3 nucleotides are TGTGCCAGTAGTATAACGGGGAATCTTCAGCCCCAGCATTTT. Its protein is CASSITGNLQPQHF. The chain carries TRBV19 and TRBJ1-5, with D hard to call. The CDR3 is 14 amino acids. In germline, CDR1 is LNHDA, CDR2 SQIVND (reference sequence). V dropped 2 bases and J dropped 6 bases, with 11 bases sitting between them.

The chain couples TRBV24-1 to TRBJ2-3; tentative D call: TRBD2 (5 bases). The CDR3 spans 15 residues. Trimming took off 4 bases at V and 2 bases at J, with 12 bases between the two ends. Germline CDR1 KGHDR, CDR2 SFDVKD. The DNA for the CDR3 is TGTGCCACCAGTGAACGGGGAAACCCCACAGATACGCAGTATTTT. Translated, it gives CATSERGNPTDTQYF.

The chain uses TRBV3-1 (or the pseudogene TRBV3-2) and TRBJ1-5; 8 nucleotides agree with TRBD1. V lost 4 bases, J lost 5 bases, and 1 base stayed unmatched. The CDR3 contains 13 residues. Germline CDR1 reads LGHDT; CDR2 reads YNNKEL (reference sequence). The CDR3 region is CASSPDRDQPQHF. As DNA, the CDR3 is TGTGCCAGCAGCCCGGACAGGGATCAGCCCCAGCATTTT.

The chain joins TRBV7-6 to TRBJ1-4; tentatively, D is TRBD1 (5 bases). The CDR3 contains 16 residues. The germline V gene has CDR1 SGHVS and CDR2 FNYEAQ. V lost 8 bases and J 7 bases, leaving 23 bases between the germline ends. CDR3 loop: CASSLLVAQGSEKLFF. The CDR3 nucleotides read TGTGCCAGCTCTCTTCTGGTAGCGCAGGGAAGTGAAAAACTGTTTTTT. Variable domain in full (rest from reference TRBV7-6 and TRBJ1-4): GAGVSQSPRYKVTKRGQDVALRCDPISGHVSLYWYRQALGQGPEFLTYFNYEAQQDKSGLPNDRFSAERPEGSISTLTIQRTEQRDSAMYRCASSLLVAQGSEKLFFGSGTQLSVL.

The chain has TRBV27 and TRBJ2-5; TRBD2 matches 9 bases. This CDR3 region has 15 residues. With 5 bases clipped from V and 0 bases from J, the junction kept 4 bases outside the gene matches. CDR1 is MNHEY, CDR2 SMNVEV, per germline (reference sequence). The CDR3 DNA reads TGTGCCAGCAGTCGGACTAGCGTAAACCAAGAGACCCAGTACTTC. Its translation is CASSRTSVNQETQYF.

The chain joins TRBV4-2 to TRBJ1-6; TRBD1 matches 9 bases. V dropped 1 base and J dropped 8; count of bases not matched to a gene: 0. Germline V CDR1 and CDR2: LGHNA, YNFKEQ. This CDR3 has 14 amino acids. Here the CDR3 DNA reads TGTGCCAGCAGCCAAGGGGACAGGGATTCACCCCTCCACTTT. This sequence encodes CASSQGDRDSPLHF.

The chain joins TRBV5-1 to TRBJ2-5, with D hard to call. V was cut by 4 bases and J by 5 bases, with 18 bases left in between. The germline V gene has CDR1 SGHRS and CDR2 YFSETQ. CDR3 length: 15 residues. CDR3 coding DNA: TGCGCCAGCAGCCCCAACCCGGCGACGCGGGAGACCCAGTACTTC. Encoded protein: CASSPNPATRETQYF.

V and J are TRBV19 and TRBJ1-2; weak D call: TRBD1 (6 bases). CDR3 length: 14 amino acids. Trimming took 6 bases from V and 8 from J, leaving 19 bases between them. Germline CDR1 LNHDA, CDR2 SQIVND (reference sequence). The CDR3 nucleotides are TGTGCCAGTAGCAGGCAGGGGCGCATCCACGGCTACACCTTC. The encoded protein is CASSRQGRIHGYTF.

This sequence joins TRBV5-1 and TRBJ1-1, with 9 bases matching TRBD1. The ends lost 3 bases at V and 1 base at J; junction bases unmatched: 1. Germline V CDR1 and CDR2: SGHRS, YFSETQ. The CDR3 length is 14 residues. The CDR3 DNA reads as TGCGCCAGCAGCTCGGGACAGGGGAACACTGAAGCTTTCTTT. Its translation is CASSSGQGNTEAFF.

The chain combines TRBV11-2 with TRBJ1-3; the match to TRBD1 covers 10 bases. V lost 6 bases to trimming and J lost 2 bases; unmatched junction nucleotides: 7. Germline V gene sequence: CDR1 SGHAT, CDR2 FQNNGV. The CDR3 loop spans 16 amino acids. The CDR3 DNA is TGTGCCAGCAGGTCACCCGGGACAGGGGCTGGAAACACCATATATTTT. This sequence encodes CASRSPGTGAGNTIYF.